This T cell receptor (beta chain) was recovered during a study of PD-1 blockade in classical Hodgkin lymphoma. J gave up 7 bases and V 0 bases, and 6 bases lay outside the gene matches. Germline V CDR1 and CDR2: SGHRS, YFSETQ. The length of the CDR3 is 15 residues. Concerning this clone: Antigen unknown.

Following autologous stem cell transplantation, relapse occurred in every patient, and exposure to brentuximab vedotin varied. Reported best responses ranged across complete response, partial response or progressive disease. Produced via immunoSEQ multiplex PCR; TCRdb's table is partial and in-frame only. The sample includes 55,000 to 75,000 clones, just over 90% seen only once; the top ten take 8%. Study-wide results and caveats: Causes of the repertoire differences remain undefined, possibly disease activity or prior therapy. Patients were excluded if nivolumab began under 1 year after ASCT (the autologous transplant).

The source of this sequence is a human donor with classical Hodgkin lymphoma. The chain carries TRBV5-1 and TRBJ2-1, with 8 nucleotides matching TRBD2. The sample consisted of peripheral blood mononuclear cells (PBMCs), taken at baseline. This CDR3 is CASSLDGLATNEQFF. Here the CDR3 DNA reads TGCGCCAGCAGCTTGGATGGACTAGCAACGAATGAGCAGTTCTTC.